The 18 T cell receptor beta chains reported below all come from one sample, sequenced in a study of blood T cell repertoires in COVID-19. Using immunoSEQ multiplex PCR, the repertoire was profiled, and TCRdb retains in-frame clones only, with some absent. The table lists fewer than 150,000 clones, approximately 86% of them singletons. The sample consisted of peripheral blood. These TCRs come from a woman between 45 and 60 years old who had recovered from COVID-19.

The chain links TRBV5-1 to TRBJ2-2; 10 nucleotides match TRBD1. This CDR3 has 16 amino acids. The germline V gene encodes CDR1 SGHRS and CDR2 YFSETQ. Trimming at V came to 0 bases and at J to 2 bases, leaving 1 base not matched to a gene. CDR3 in DNA: TGCGCCAGCAGCTTGGGGACAGGGGGAAACACCGGGGAGCTGTTTTTT. This translates into CASSLGTGGNTGELFF.

This chain links TRBV5-1 with TRBJ1-2; D ambiguous. From germline, CDR1 is SGHRS and CDR2 YFSETQ. V lost 4 bases and J lost 5, with 18 bases in between. The CDR3 sequence is 15 residues long. CDR3: CASSREDGIKYGYTF. CDR3 coding DNA: TGCGCCAGCAGCAGGGAGGACGGGATAAAGTATGGCTACACCTTC.

This clone has a single count. The V and J genes are TRBV6-5 and TRBJ1-2; TRBD1 aligns across 7 bases. Germline V gene data show CDR1 as MNHEY and CDR2 as SVGAGI. The CDR3 spans 13 residues. Unmatched junction bases numbered 7, after V lost 6 bases and J lost 6 bases. The CDR3 spells CASSRQGRDGYTF. The CDR3 DNA reads TGTGCCAGCAGCAGACAGGGTCGGGATGGCTACACCTTC.

The rearrangement links TRBV7-9 to TRBJ2-7, with TRBD2 matching over 9 bases. The CDR3 has 15 residues. V shed 2 bases and J 0 bases; nucleotides not matched to a gene: 2. Germline V CDR1 and CDR2: SEHNR, FQNEAQ (reference sequence). CDR3 sequence reads: CASSLRTSVSYEQYF. In DNA form, the CDR3 reads TGTGCCAGCAGCTTACGGACTAGCGTCTCCTACGAGCAGTACTTC.

V and J are TRBV19 and TRBJ2-6; D not resolved. This CDR3 has 15 residues. Germline V gives CDR1 LNHDA, CDR2 SQIVND (reference sequence). V dropped 3 bases and J dropped 5 bases, with 11 bases sitting between them. The CDR3 DNA is TGTGCCAGTAGTATCGCTCCAGTTAGGGCCAACGTCCTGACTTTC. This encodes CASSIAPVRANVLTF.

This clone was recorded once. The chain employs TRBV7-3 and TRBJ1-2; TRBD1 is a possible D gene (6 bases). The CDR3 length is 13 residues. V was shortened by 5 bases and J by 7 bases, with 14 bases between the two germline ends. Per germline, CDR1 SGHTA and CDR2 FQGTGA. The CDR3 DNA reads as TGTGCCAGCAGCCCCTCAGGGGAACGTGGCTACACCTTC. Its translation: CASSPSGERGYTF.

This clone was counted a single time. The V and J genes are TRBV19 and TRBJ2-7; 16 positions agree with TRBD2. This CDR3 is 19 amino acids long. Unmatched junction bases numbered 16, after V lost 5 bases and J lost 6 bases. In germline, CDR1 is LNHDA, CDR2 SQIVND (reference sequence). The CDR3 region has the DNA TGTGCCAGTAGTCCCGCGACACGGGGACTAGCGGGAGGGAGAGGCGAGCAGTACTTC. Protein sequence: CASSPATRGLAGGRGEQYF.

The chain recombines TRBV6-1 with TRBJ1-2, with TRBD1 matching 7 bases. Germline V gene data show CDR1 as MNHNS and CDR2 as SASEGT. V shed 3 bases, J shed 4 bases, and the junction held 8 bases outside the gene matches. The CDR3 extends over 15 amino acids. CDR3 nucleotide sequence: TGTGCCAGCAGTGACCGACCTACAGGGGTCTATGGCTACACCTTC. Protein product: CASSDRPTGVYGYTF.

V and J are TRBV13 and TRBJ1-2, with D possibly being TRBD1 (5 bases). This CDR3 region has 14 residues. Trimming removed 1 base from V and 3 bases from J, with 9 bases in between. Germline V gene data show CDR1 as PRHDT and CDR2 as FYEKMQ (reference sequence). CDR3 DNA: TGTGCCAGCAGCTTAGACAGGACCGACTATGGCTACACCTTC. Its protein is CASSLDRTDYGYTF.

The chain is built from TRBV6-5 and TRBJ2-5; D is possibly TRBD2 (6 bases). The CDR3 contains 14 residues. Looked up from germline, CDR1 is MNHEY and CDR2 is SVGAGI. Trimming took off 6 bases at V and 4 bases at J, with 15 bases between the two ends. The DNA of the CDR3 is TGTGCCAGCAGCCGGGGAGTCGGGAGAGAGACCCAGTACTTC. This codes for CASSRGVGRETQYF.

The V and J genes are TRBV5-4 and TRBJ2-1; D is unresolved. Germline values: CDR1 SGHNT, CDR2 YYREEE (reference sequence). Trimming cost V 4 bases and J 4 bases, with 15 bases left between them. The CDR3 totals 15 residues. The CDR3 region is CASSDNRNSYNEQFF. In nucleotides, the CDR3 is TGTGCCAGCAGCGACAACCGTAACAGTTACAATGAGCAGTTCTTC.

The rearrangement links TRBV5-4 to TRBJ1-2; 10 bases fit TRBD1. J was trimmed by 5 bases and V by 4 bases; bases with no gene match: 5. CDR1 SGHNT and CDR2 YYREEE come from the germline V gene (reference sequence). CDR3 length: 14 residues. The CDR3 reads CASSRGQGGYGYTF. DNA for the CDR3: TGTGCCAGCAGCCGCGGACAGGGGGGGTATGGCTACACCTTC.

The chain uses TRBV6-6 and TRBJ2-5, with 9 bases aligning to TRBD1. Germline CDR1 is MNHNY and CDR2 is SVGAGI (reference sequence). V trimming: 4 bases; J trimming: 4 bases; junction bases outside the gene matches: 7. The CDR3 length is 15 residues. The CDR3 DNA sequence: TGTGCCAGCAGTTTCCGGACAGGGGCGGTAGAGACCCAGTACTTC. The encoded protein is CASSFRTGAVETQYF.

This sequence joins TRBV11-3 and TRBJ1-4; 9 bases are shared with TRBD1. This CDR3 contains 15 residues. Germline V gene sequence: CDR1 SGHNT, CDR2 YENEEA. Trimming took 4 bases from V and 10 from J; bases not matched to a gene: 10. The CDR3 loop is CASSSGQGTEGKLFF. In DNA, the CDR3 is TGTGCCAGCAGCTCCGGACAGGGGACGGAGGGAAAACTGTTTTTT.

The gene calls are TRBV3-1 (or the pseudogene TRBV3-2) and TRBJ1-3, with no clear D. The CDR3 length is 12 residues. Germline loops: CDR1 LGHDT, CDR2 YNNKEL (reference sequence). Trimming stripped 4 bases from V and 8 bases from J, with 9 bases between. CDR3 loop: CASSREKYTIYF. As DNA, the CDR3 is TGTGCCAGCAGCCGCGAAAAATACACCATATATTTT.

Only one count was recorded for this clone. The CDR3 reads CAWSKQGAIGELFF. CDR3 DNA sequence: TGTGCCTGGAGTAAACAGGGGGCAATCGGGGAGCTGTTTTTT. This chain uses TRBV30 with TRBJ2-2; 9 nucleotides line up with TRBD1. The CDR3 runs 14 residues. Germline V CDR1 and CDR2: GTSNPN, SVGIG (reference sequence). With V trimmed by 2 bases and J by 7 bases, 5 bases remained unmatched.

Points on this clone: The sample has other DNA sequences that encode this CDR3 too. This CDR3 reads CASSVSGAGANVLTF. The DNA of the CDR3 is TGTGCCAGCAGCGTGTCAGGGGCTGGGGCCAACGTCCTGACTTTC. The J gene is TRBJ2-6, the V gene TRBV9, with D maybe TRBD1 (6 bases). V was pared by 2 bases and J by 2 bases, with 8 bases between. Germline CDR1 and CDR2: SGDLS and YYNGEE. CDR3 length: 15 residues.

Only one count was recorded for this clone. The rearrangement joins TRBV11-3 to TRBJ2-5; TRBD2 aligns across 14 bases. Germline CDR1 is SGHNT and CDR2 is YENEEA. J gave up 3 bases and V 5 bases, and 2 bases lay outside the gene matches. The CDR3 sequence is 15 residues long. The CDR3 spells CASSVGLAGEETQYF. The CDR3, as DNA: TGTGCCAGCAGCGTGGGACTAGCGGGAGAAGAGACCCAGTACTTC.